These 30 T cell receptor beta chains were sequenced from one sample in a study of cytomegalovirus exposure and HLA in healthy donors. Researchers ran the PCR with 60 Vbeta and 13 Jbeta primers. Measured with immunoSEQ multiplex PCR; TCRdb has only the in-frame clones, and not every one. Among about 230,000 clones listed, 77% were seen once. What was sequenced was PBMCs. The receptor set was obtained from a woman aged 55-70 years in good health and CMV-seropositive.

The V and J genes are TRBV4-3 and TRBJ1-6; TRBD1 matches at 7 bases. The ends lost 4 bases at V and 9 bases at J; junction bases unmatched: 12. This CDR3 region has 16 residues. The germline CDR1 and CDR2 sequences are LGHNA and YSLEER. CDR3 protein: CASSLRTGREGSPLHF. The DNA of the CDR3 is TGCGCCAGCAGCCTACGGACAGGTCGGGAGGGTTCACCCCTCCACTTT.

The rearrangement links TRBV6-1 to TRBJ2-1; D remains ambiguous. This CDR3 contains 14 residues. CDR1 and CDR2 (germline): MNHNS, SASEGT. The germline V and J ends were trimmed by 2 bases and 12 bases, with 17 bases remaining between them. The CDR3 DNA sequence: TGTGCCAGCAGTGAAAAGAGAACAGTGCAGGTGCAGTTCTTC. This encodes CASSEKRTVQVQFF.

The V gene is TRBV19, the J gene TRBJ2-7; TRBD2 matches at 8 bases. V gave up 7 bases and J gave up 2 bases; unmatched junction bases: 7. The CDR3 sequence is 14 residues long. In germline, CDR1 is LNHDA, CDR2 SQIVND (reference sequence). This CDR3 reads CASTPRGAPYEQYF. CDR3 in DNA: TGTGCCAGTACCCCGCGGGGGGCCCCCTACGAGCAGTACTTC.

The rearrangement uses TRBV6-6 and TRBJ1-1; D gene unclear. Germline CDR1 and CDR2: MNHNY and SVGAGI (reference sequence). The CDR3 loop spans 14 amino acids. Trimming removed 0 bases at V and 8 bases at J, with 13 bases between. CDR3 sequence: CASSYSYGSEEAFF. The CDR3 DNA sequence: TGTGCCAGCAGTTACTCATACGGGTCCGAAGAAGCTTTCTTT.

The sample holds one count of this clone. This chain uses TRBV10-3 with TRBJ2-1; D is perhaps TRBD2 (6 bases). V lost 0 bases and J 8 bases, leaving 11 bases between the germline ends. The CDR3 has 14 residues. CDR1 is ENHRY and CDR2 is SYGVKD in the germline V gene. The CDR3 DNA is TGTGCCATCAGTGAGTCGATCACGGGAGATGAGCAGTTCTTC. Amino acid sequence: CAISESITGDEQFF.

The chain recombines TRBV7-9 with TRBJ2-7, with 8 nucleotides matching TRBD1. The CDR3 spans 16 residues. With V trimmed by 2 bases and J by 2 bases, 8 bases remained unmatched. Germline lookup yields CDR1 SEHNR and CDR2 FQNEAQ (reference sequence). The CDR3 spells CASSLIQGAPPYEQYF. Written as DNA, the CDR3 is TGTGCCAGCAGCTTAATTCAGGGGGCGCCCCCCTACGAGCAGTACTTC.

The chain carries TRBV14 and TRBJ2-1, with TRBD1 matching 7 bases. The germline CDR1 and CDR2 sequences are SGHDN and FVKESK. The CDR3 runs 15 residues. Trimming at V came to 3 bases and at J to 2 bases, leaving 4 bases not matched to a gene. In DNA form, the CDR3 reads TGTGCCAGCAGCCATCTGGGGACAGCCTACAATGAGCAGTTCTTC. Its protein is CASSHLGTAYNEQFF.

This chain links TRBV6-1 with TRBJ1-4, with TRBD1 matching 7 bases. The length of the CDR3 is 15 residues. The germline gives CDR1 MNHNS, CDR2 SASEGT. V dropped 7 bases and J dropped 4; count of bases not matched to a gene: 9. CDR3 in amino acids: CASKTGTILNEKLFF. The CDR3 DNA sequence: TGTGCCAGCAAGACAGGGACCATACTTAATGAAAAACTGTTTTTT.

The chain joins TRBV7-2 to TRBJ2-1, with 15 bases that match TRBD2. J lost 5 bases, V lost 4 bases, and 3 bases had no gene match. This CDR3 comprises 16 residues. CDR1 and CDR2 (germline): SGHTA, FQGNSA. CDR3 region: CASSSGLAGGNNEQFF. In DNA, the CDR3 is TGTGCCAGCAGCTCGGGACTAGCGGGAGGAAACAATGAGCAGTTCTTC. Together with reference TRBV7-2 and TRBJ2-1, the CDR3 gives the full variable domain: GAGVSQSPSNKVTEKGKDVELRCDPISGHTALYWYRQSLGQGLEFLIYFQGNSAPDKSGLPSDRFSAERTGGSVSTLTIQRTQQEDSAVYLCASSSGLAGGNNEQFFGPGTRLTVL.

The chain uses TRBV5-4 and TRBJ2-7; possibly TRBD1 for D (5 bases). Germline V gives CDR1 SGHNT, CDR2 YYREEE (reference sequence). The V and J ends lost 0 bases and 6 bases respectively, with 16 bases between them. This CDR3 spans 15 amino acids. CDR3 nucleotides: TGTGCCAGCAGCTTGGGGCAGGGAAGGACGGGCGAGCAGTACTTC. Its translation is CASSLGQGRTGEQYF.

The DNA for the CDR3 is TGTGCCAGCTCCCGAACGGGGGACTACGAGCAGTACTTC. Encoded protein: CASSRTGDYEQYF. V and J are TRBV5-8 and TRBJ2-7; perhaps TRBD2 as D (6 bases). CDR3 size: 13 residues. The ends were cut back, 7 bases at V and 3 bases at J, with 14 bases in the middle. Germline V gene data show CDR1 as SGHTS and CDR2 as YDEGEE.

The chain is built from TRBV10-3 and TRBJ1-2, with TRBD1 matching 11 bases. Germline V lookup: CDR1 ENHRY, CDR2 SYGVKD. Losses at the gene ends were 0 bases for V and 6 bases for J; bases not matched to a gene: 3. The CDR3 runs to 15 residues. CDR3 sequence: CAISESGQGAHGYTF. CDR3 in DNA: TGTGCCATCAGTGAGTCAGGACAGGGGGCGCATGGCTACACCTTC.

CDR3 in DNA: TGTGCCAGCAGTTTAGGGCGGGGGGGGGAGACCCAGTACTTC. It is translated as CASSLGRGGETQYF. This sequence joins TRBV28 and TRBJ2-5; 9 bases are shared with TRBD2. Germline V lookup: CDR1 MDHEN, CDR2 SYDVKM. This CDR3 comprises 14 residues. Unmatched junction bases numbered 3, after V lost 2 bases and J lost 5 bases.

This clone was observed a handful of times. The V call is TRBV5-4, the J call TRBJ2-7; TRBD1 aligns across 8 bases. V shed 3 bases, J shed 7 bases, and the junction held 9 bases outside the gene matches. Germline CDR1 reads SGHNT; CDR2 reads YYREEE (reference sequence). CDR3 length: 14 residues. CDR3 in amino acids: CASSSAQGAREQYF. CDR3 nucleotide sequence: TGTGCCAGCAGCTCAGCCCAGGGGGCAAGAGAGCAGTACTTC. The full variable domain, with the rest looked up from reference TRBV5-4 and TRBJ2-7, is ETGVTQSPTHLIKTRGQQVTLRCSSQSGHNTVSWYQQALGQGPQFIFQYYREEENGRGNFPPRFSGLQFPNYSSELNVNALELDDSALYLCASSSAQGAREQYFGPGTRLTVT.

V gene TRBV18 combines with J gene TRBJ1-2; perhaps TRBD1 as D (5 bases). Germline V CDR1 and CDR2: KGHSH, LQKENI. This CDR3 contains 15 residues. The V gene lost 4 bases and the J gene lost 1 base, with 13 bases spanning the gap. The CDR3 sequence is CASSLKQDHNYGYTF. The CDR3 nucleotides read TGTGCCAGCTCACTAAAACAGGACCATAACTATGGCTACACCTTC.

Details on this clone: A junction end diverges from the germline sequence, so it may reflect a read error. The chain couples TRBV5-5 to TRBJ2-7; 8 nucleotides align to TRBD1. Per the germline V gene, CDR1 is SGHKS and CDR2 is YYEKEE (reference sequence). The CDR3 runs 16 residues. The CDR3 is CTSSFPGTGDPYEQYF. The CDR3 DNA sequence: TGTACCAGCAGTTTCCCAGGGACAGGCGACCCCTACGAGCAGTACTTC.

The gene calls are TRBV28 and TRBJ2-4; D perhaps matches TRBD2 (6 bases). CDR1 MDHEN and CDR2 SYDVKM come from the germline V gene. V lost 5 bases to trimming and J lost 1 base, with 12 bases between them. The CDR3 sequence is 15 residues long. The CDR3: CASSGGWGAKNIQYF. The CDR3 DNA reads TGTGCCAGCAGTGGGGGGTGGGGGGCCAAAAACATTCAGTACTTC.

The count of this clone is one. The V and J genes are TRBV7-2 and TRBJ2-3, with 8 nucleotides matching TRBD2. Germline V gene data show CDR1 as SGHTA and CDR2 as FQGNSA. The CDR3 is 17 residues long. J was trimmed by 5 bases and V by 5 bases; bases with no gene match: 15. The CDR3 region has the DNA TGTGCCAGCAGCCCTCTCGGGCGGGGGGCCAGCGGAGATACGCAGTATTTT. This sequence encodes CASSPLGRGASGDTQYF.

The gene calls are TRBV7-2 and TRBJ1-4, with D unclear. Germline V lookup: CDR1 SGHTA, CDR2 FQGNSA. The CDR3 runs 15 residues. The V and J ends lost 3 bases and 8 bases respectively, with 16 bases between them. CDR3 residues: CASSFAGPANEKLFF. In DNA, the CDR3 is TGTGCCAGCAGCTTCGCGGGCCCCGCCAACGAAAAACTGTTTTTT.

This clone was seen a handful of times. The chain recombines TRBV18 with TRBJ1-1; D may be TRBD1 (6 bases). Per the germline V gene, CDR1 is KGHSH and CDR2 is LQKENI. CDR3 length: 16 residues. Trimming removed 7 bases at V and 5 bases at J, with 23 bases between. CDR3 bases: TGTGCCAGCTTACAGATCACAGGGCAGGGGTTTACTGAAGCTTTCTTT. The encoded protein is CASLQITGQGFTEAFF. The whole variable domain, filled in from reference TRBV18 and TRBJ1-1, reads NAGVMQNPRHLVRRRGQEARLRCSPMKGHSHVYWYRQLPEEGLKFMVYLQKENIIDESGMPKERFSAEFPKEGPSILRIQQVVRGDSAAYFCASLQITGQGFTEAFFGQGTRLTVV.

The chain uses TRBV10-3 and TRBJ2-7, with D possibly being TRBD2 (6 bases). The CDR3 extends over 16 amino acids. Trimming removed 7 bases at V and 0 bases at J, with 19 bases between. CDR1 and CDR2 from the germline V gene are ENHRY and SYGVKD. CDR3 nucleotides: TGTGCCATCACGGATAGGGAGGTCCGGGCCTCCTACGAGCAGTACTTC. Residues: CAITDREVRASYEQYF.

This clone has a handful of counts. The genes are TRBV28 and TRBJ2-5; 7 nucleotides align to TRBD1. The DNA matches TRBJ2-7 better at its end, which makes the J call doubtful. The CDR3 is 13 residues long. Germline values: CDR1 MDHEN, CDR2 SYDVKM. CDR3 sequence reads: CASGQATTYEQYF. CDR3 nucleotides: TGTGCCAGCGGACAGGCCACGACCTACGAGCAGTACTTC.

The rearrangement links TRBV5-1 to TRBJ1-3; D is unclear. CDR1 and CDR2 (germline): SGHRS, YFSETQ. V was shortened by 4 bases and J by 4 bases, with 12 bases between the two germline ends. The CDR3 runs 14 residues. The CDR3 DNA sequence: TGCGCCAGCAGCGAGAGCGGGTCCGGAAACACCATATATTTT. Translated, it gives CASSESGSGNTIYF.

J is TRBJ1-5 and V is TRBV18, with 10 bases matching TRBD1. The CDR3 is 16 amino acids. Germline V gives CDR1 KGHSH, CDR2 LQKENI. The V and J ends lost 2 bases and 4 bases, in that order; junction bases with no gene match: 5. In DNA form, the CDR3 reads TGTGCCAGCTCACCAAGGGGGGACAGGGGTAATCAGCCCCAGCATTTT. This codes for CASSPRGDRGNQPQHF.

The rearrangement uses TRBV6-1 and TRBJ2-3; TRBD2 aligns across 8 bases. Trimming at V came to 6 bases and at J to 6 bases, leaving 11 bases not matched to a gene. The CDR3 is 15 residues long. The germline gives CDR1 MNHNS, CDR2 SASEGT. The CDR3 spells CASSTLADGGDTQYF. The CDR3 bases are TGTGCCAGCAGCACACTAGCGGATGGGGGGGATACGCAGTATTTT.

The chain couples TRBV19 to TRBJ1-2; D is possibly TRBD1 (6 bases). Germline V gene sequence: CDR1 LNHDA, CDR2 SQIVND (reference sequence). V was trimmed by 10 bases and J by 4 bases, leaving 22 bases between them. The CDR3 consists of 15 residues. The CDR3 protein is CATSGQQLLSYGYTF. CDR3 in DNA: TGTGCCACCTCCGGACAGCAATTGTTGAGCTATGGCTACACCTTC.

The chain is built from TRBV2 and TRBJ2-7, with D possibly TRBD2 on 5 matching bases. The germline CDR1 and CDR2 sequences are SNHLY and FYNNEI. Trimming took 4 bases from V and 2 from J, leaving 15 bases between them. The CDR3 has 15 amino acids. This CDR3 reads CASSGRVMLPYEQYF. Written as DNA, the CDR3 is TGTGCCAGCAGTGGGCGGGTAATGCTTCCCTACGAGCAGTACTTC.

DNA of the CDR3: TGTGCCAGCAGCTCGTGGGACAGGCCCTACGAGCAGTACTTC. It specifies CASSSWDRPYEQYF. This chain connects TRBV27 to TRBJ2-7, with 8 nucleotides matching TRBD1. The V gene end was trimmed by 6 bases and the J gene end by 2 bases; junction bases not matched to a gene: 6. The CDR3 is 14 amino acids. Looked up from germline, CDR1 is MNHEY and CDR2 is SMNVEV (reference sequence).

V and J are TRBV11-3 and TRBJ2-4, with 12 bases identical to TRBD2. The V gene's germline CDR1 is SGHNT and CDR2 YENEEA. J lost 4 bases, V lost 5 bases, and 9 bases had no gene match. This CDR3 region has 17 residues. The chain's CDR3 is CASSPDGLAGQKNIQYF. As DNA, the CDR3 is TGTGCCAGCAGCCCAGACGGACTAGCGGGGCAAAAAAACATTCAGTACTTC.

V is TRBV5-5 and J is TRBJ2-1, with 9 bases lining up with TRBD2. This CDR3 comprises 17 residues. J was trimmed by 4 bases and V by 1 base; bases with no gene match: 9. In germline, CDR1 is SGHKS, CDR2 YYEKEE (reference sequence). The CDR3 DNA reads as TGTGCCAGCAGCTTGCTCGGTCCTAGCGGGGAATACAATGAGCAGTTCTTC. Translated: CASSLLGPSGEYNEQFF.